This T cell receptor (beta chain) was recovered during a study of human T cells and chemical hapten exposure. Study outcomes and limitations: TCRs whose frequency exceeded 1 in 1000 remained the same following DPC sensitization. Counts of expanded TCRs at PT1 were positively correlated with patch test score. Donors, who had alopecia, may show an immune response that differs from healthy people's.

In regard to this clonotype: Antigen: not known.

TCRdb reprocessed the RACE reads via MiXCR and lists one record per CDR3 protein. The table lists 360,000 or so distinct CDR3 sequences, roughly 6% of them singletons, with about 6% in the top ten. The time point was: patch test 2, 6 weeks after DPC sensitization. The treatment is: therapeutic diphenylcyclopropenone sensitization with weekly scalp DPC. Material: whole blood, obtained in connection with sensitization to the hapten diphenylcyclopropenone (DPC). The sequence came from a young woman with alopecia areata. Some clones in this sample may be carry-over from other donors' samples.

Here the CDR3 DNA reads TGTGCCAGCAGCTTAGCCATGATCAGGGCTAATGAAAAACTGTTTTTT. It translates to CASSLAMIRANEKLFF. This chain joins TRBV7-8 and TRBJ1-4; D is possibly TRBD1 (5 bases). The V and J ends lost 0 bases and 3 bases respectively, with 11 bases between them. The germline gives CDR1 SGHVS, CDR2 FQNEAQ. There are 16 residues in the CDR3.